Given below is one T cell receptor (beta chain) in context. Its antigen remains unidentified. Produced via immunoSEQ multiplex PCR; TCRdb's table is partial and in-frame only. The table shows around 100,000 clones, with 90% to 95% occurring only once. This specimen belongs to a study of siplizumab effects on memory and regulatory T cells. General study findings and limits: Memory T cells appeared less diverse than naive cells, which seemed to contribute substantially to alloresponse. Treg-derived clones made up an average of roughly 70% of mappable alloreactive CD4+ clones with siplizumab and roughly 25% in controls. Confirmation that proliferating Tregs from siplizumab cultures had suppressive function was not obtained. No assignable naive or memory phenotype existed for roughly 75-95% of proliferating CD4+ or CD8+ clones.

From germline, CDR1 is GTSNPN and CDR2 SVGIG (reference sequence). CDR3 length: 16 residues. Between the trimmed V and J ends, which lost 4 bases and 2 bases, there was a span of 20 bases. V gene TRBV30 combines with J gene TRBJ1-1; D perhaps matches TRBD1 (6 bases). The receptor comes from a human donor in good health. Material: non-Treg CD4+ T cells sorted from blood. CDR3 in DNA: TGTGCCTGGACTCCCTTGGGGGGCAGGGGTAACACTGAAGCTTTCTTT. It yields the protein CAWTPLGGRGNTEAFF.